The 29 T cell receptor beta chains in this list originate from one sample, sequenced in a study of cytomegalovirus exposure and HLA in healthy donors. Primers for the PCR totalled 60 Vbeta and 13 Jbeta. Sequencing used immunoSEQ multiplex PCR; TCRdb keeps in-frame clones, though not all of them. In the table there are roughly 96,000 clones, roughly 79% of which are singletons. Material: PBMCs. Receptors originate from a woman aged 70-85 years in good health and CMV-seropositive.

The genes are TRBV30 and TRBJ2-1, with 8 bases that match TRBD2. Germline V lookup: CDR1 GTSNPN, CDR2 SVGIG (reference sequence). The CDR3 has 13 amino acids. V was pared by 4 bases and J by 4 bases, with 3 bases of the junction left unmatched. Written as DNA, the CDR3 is TGTGCCTGGAAGGCTAGCGGGTACAATGAGCAGTTCTTC. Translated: CAWKASGYNEQFF.

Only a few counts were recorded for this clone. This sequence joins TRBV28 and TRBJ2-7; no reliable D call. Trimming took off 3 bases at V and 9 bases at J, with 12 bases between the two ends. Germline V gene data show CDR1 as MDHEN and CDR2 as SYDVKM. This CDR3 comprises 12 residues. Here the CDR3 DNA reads TGTGCCAGCAGTTTGGCCCCCTCGGGGCAGTACTTC. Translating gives CASSLAPSGQYF.

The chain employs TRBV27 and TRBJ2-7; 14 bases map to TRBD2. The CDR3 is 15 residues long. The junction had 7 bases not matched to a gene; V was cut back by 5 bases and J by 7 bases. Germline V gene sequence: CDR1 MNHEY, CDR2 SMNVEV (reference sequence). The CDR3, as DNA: TGTGCCAGCAGTCCAGGGACTAGCGGGGGACGGGAGCAGTACTTC. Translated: CASSPGTSGGREQYF.

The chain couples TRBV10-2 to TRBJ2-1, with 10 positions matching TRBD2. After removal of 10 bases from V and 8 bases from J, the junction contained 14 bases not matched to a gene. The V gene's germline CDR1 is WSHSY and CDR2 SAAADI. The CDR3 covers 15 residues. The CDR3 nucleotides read TGCGCCACCGCCCATCTAGCGGGAGTCCTGGATGAGCAGTTCTTC. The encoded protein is CATAHLAGVLDEQFF.

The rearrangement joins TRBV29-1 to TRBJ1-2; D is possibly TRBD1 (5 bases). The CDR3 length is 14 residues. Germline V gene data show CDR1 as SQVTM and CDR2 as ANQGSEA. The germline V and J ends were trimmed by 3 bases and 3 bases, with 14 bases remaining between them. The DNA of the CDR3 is TGCAGCGTTGAGGGGGGATCAGGTGACTATGGCTACACCTTC. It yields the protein CSVEGGSGDYGYTF.

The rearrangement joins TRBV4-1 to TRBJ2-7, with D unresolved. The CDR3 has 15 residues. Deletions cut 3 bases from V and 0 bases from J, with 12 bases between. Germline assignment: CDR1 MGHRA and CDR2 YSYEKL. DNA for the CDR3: TGCGCCAGCAGCCACTCTCCGCTGAGCTCCTACGAGCAGTACTTC. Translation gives CASSHSPLSSYEQYF.

As DNA, the CDR3 is TGCGCCAGCAGCCCCCCGACAGGGACTGGTGAAAAACTGTTTTTT. This gives the protein CASSPPTGTGEKLFF. The rearrangement links TRBV4-3 to TRBJ1-4; 7 bases align to TRBD1. Germline loops: CDR1 LGHNA, CDR2 YSLEER. The V and J ends lost 4 bases and 7 bases, in that order; junction bases with no gene match: 9. The CDR3 spans 15 residues.

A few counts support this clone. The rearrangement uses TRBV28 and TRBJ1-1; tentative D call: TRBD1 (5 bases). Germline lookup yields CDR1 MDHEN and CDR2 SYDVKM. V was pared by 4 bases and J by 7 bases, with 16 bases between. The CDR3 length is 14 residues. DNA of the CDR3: TGTGCCAGCAGTTCGGGGGGACGAAGGGGTGAAGCTTTCTTT. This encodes CASSSGGRRGEAFF.

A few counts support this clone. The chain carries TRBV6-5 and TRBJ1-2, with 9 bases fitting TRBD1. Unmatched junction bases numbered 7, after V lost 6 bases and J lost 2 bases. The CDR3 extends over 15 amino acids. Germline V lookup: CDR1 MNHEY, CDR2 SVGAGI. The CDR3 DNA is TGTGCCAGCAGACGACAGGGGGGCACGAACTATGGCTACACCTTC. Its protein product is CASRRQGGTNYGYTF.

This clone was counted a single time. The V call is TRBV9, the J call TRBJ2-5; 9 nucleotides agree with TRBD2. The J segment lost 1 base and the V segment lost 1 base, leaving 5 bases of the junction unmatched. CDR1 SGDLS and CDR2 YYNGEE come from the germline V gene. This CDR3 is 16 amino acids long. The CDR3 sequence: CASSVTSGGLQETQYF. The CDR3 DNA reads TGTGCCAGCAGCGTAACGAGCGGGGGGCTCCAAGAGACCCAGTACTTC.

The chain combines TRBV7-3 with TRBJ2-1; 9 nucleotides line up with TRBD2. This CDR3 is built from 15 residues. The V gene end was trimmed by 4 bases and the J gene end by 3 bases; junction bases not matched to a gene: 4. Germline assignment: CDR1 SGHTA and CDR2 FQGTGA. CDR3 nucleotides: TGTGCCAGCAGCTCCAGACTAGCGGACTACAATGAGCAGTTCTTC. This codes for CASSSRLADYNEQFF.

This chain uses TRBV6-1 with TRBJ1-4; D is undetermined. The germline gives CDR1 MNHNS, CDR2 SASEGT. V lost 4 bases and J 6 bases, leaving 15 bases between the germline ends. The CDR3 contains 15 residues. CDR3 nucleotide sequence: TGTGCCAGCAGTGCCCGGGCCCGGGAATATGAAAAACTGTTTTTT. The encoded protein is CASSARAREYEKLFF.

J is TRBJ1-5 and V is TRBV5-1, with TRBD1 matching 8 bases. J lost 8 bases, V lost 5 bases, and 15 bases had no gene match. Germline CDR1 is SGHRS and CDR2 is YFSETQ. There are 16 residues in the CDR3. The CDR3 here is CASSGDRLKSPEPQHF. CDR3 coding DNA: TGCGCCAGCAGTGGGGACAGGTTAAAAAGTCCGGAGCCCCAGCATTTT.

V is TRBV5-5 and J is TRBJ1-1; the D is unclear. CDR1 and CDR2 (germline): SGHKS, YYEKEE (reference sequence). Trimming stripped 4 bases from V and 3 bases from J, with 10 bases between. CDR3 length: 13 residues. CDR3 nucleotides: TGTGCCAGCAGCCTAGCCGGGGACACTGAAGCTTTCTTT. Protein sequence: CASSLAGDTEAFF. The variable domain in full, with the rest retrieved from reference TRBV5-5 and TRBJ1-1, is DAGVTQSPTHLIKTRGQQVTLRCSPISGHKSVSWYQQVLGQGPQFIFQYYEKEERGRGNFPDRFSARQFPNYSSELNVNALLLGDSALYLCASSLAGDTEAFFGQGTRLTVV.

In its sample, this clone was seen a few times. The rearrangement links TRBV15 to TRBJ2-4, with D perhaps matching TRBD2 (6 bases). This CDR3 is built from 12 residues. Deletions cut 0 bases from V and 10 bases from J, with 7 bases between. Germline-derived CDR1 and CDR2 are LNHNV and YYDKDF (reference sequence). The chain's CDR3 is CATSRDGGIQYF. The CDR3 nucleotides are TGTGCCACCAGCAGAGATGGGGGGATTCAGTACTTC.

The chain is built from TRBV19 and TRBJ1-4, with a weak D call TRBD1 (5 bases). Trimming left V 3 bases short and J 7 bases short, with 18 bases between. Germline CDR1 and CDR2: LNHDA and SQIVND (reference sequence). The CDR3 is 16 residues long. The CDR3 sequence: CASSITIGRGSEKLFF. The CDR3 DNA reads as TGTGCCAGTAGTATCACAATAGGGAGGGGAAGTGAAAAACTGTTTTTT.

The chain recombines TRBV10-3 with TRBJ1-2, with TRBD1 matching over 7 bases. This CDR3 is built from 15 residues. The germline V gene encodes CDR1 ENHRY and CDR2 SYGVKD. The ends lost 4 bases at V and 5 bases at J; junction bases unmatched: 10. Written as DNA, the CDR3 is TGTGCCATCAGTGGACAGGGAGCTATCGAATATGGCTACACCTTC. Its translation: CAISGQGAIEYGYTF.

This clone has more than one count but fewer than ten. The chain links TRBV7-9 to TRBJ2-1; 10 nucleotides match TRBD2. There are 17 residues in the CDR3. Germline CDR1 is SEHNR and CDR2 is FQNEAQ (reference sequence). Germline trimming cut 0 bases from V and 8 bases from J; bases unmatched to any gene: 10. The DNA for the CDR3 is TGTGCCAGCAGCTTAGCGCATGGTAGCGGGGGGTTGGATGAGCAGTTCTTC. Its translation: CASSLAHGSGGLDEQFF.

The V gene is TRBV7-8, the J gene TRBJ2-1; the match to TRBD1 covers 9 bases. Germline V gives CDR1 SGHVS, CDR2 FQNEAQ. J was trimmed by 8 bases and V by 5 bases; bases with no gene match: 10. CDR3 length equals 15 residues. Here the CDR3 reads CASSEGDRVFHEQFF. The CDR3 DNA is TGTGCCAGCAGCGAAGGGGACAGGGTGTTCCATGAGCAGTTCTTC.

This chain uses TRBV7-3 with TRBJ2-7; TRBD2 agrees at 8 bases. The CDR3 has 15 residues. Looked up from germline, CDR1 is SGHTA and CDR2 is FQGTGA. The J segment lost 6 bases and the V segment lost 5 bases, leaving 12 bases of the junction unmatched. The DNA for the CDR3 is TGTGCCAGCAGCCGGACGGGCCTAGCGGGTTCCGAGCAGTACTTC. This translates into CASSRTGLAGSEQYF.

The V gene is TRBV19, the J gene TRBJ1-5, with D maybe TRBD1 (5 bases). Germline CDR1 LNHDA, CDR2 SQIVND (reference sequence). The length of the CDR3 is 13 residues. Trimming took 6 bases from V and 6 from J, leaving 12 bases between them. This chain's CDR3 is CASSIYGGQPQHF. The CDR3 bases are TGTGCCAGTAGCATCTACGGGGGTCAGCCCCAGCATTTT.

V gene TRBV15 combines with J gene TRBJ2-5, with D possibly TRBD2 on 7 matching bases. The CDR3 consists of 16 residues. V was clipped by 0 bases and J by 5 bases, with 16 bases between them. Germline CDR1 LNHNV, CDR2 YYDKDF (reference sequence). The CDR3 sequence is CATSREGGGSGETQYF. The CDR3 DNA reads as TGTGCCACCAGCAGAGAAGGGGGGGGATCGGGGGAGACCCAGTACTTC.

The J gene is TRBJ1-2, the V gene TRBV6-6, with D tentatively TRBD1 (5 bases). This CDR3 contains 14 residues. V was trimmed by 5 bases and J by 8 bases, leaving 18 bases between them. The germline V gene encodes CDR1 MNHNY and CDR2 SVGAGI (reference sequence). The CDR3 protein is CASSNRDPGVGYTF. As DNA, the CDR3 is TGTGCCAGCAGTAACCGGGACCCGGGAGTCGGCTACACCTTC.

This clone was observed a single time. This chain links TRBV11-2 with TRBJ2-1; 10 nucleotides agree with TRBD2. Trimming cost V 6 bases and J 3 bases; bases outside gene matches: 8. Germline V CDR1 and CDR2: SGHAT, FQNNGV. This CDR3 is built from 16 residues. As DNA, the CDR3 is TGTGCCAGCAGTTCAAGGACTAGCGGTAACTACAATGAGCAGTTCTTC. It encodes CASSSRTSGNYNEQFF.

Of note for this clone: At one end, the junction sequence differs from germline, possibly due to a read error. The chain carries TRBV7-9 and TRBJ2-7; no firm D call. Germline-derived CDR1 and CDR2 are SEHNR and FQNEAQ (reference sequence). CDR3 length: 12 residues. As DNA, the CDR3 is TGTTCCAGCAGGTCTCGGGCCTACGAGCAGTACTTC. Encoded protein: CSSRSRAYEQYF. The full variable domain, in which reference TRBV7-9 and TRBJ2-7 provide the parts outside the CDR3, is DTGVSQNPRHKITKRGQNVTFRCDPISEHNRLYWYRQTLGQGPEFLTYFQNEAQLEKSRLLSDRFSAERPKGSFSTLEIQRTEQGDSAMYLCSSRSRAYEQYFGPGTRLTVT.

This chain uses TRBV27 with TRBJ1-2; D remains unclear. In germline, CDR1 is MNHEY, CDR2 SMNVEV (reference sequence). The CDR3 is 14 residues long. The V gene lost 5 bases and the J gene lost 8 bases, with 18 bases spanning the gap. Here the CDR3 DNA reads TGTGCCAGCAGTCGGTACTCTTCCGCGGGGGGCTACACCTTC. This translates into CASSRYSSAGGYTF.

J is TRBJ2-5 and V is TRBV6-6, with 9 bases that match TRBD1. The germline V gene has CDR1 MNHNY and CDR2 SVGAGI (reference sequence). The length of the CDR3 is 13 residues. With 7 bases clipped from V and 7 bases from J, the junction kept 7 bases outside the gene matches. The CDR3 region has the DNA TGTGCCAGCACCGGGACAGGGAGGGGGACCCAGTACTTC. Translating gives CASTGTGRGTQYF.

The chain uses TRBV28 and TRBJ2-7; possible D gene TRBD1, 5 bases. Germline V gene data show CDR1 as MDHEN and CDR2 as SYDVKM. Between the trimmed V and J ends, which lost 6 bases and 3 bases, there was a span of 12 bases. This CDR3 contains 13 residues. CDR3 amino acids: CASRGLTGYEQYF. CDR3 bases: TGTGCCAGCAGGGGCCTAACAGGCTACGAGCAGTACTTC.

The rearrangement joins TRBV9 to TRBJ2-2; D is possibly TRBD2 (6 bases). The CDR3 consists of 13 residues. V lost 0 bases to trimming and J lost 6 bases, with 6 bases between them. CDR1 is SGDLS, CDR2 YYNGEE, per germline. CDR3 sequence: CASSVGGAGELFF. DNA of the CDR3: TGTGCCAGCAGCGTAGGGGGGGCCGGGGAGCTGTTTTTT.